This T cell receptor (beta chain) was obtained from a study of blood T cell repertoires in COVID-19. Study summary: The United States, Italy and Spain supplied acute and convalescent COVID-19 samples.

Profiling relied on immunoSEQ multiplex PCR, and the TCRdb table lists in-frame clones only, not all of them. Of about 280,000 clones in the sample, 65% to 90% were seen once. Germline V gives CDR1 MDHEN, CDR2 SYDVKM. The CDR3 loop spans 13 amino acids. V shed 10 bases and J 1 base; nucleotides not matched to a gene: 7. Only one count was recorded for this clone. The specimen was peripheral blood. The clonotype was recovered from a human donor in a cohort sampled during active COVID-19. The V call is TRBV28, the J call TRBJ2-7; 7 nucleotides align to TRBD1. The CDR3: CATWDSGSYEQYF. DNA of the CDR3: TGTGCCACCTGGGACAGTGGTTCCTACGAGCAGTACTTC.